This T cell receptor (beta chain) came from a study of CXCR3-negative and CXCR3-positive naive CD8 T cells. In preparing the TRB cDNA libraries, 5' RACE with UMI labels was used. Each CDR3 protein gets one entry in TCRdb, which reprocessed the 5' RACE reads and gives no DNA. The table lists 92,000 or so distinct CDR3 sequences. The CDR3 extends over 11 amino acids. Germline V gene data show CDR1 as SQVTM and CDR2 as ANQGSEA. This sequence originates from a human donor in good health. Some clones in this sample may be carry-over from other donors' samples. The J gene is TRBJ1-1, the V gene TRBV29-1. The material sequenced was naive CXCR3- CD8+ T cells from blood. The subset denotes: CD45RO-CCR7+CD27+CD95- naive CD8+ T cells lacking CXCR3 (TNR3-). The CDR3 here is CSVIGHTEAFF. Full variable domain (rest looked up from reference TRBV29-1 and TRBJ1-1): SAVISQKPSRDICQRGTSLTIQCQVDSQVTMMFWYRQQPGQSLTLIATANQGSEATYESGFVIDKFPISRPNLTFSTLTVSNMSPEDSSIYLCSVIGHTEAFFGQGTRLTVV.